The 11 T cell receptor beta chains reported below all come from one sample, sequenced in a study of CD8+ T cells in alopecia areata. Extracted RNA was reverse transcribed, and the resulting cDNA served as sequencing template. Using immunoSEQ multiplex PCR, the repertoire was profiled, and TCRdb retains in-frame clones only, with some absent. The table records 110,000 or so clones, about 61% of them present only once. Specimen: CD4+ T cells sorted from blood. The receptors stem from a human donor in good health.

The chain couples TRBV29-1 to TRBJ1-2; D gene unclear. Germline CDR1 reads SQVTM; CDR2 reads ANQGSEA. The V gene lost 7 bases and the J gene lost 13 bases, with 22 bases spanning the gap. The CDR3 has 12 residues. The DNA for the CDR3 is TGCAGCGCCGGTTCGACCGGTGCTGGACGCACCTTC. Residues: CSAGSTGAGRTF.

The gene calls are TRBV7-9 and TRBJ1-1, with 8 bases aligning to TRBD1. Germline-derived CDR1 and CDR2 are SEHNR and FQNEAQ (reference sequence). Unmatched junction bases numbered 6, after V lost 5 bases and J lost 1 base. This CDR3 region has 15 residues. The CDR3, as DNA: TGTGCCAGCAGCCAACGACAGGGGACGAACACTGAAGCTTTCTTT. As protein: CASSQRQGTNTEAFF.

This chain links TRBV30 with TRBJ1-3; D unclear. Trimming took 3 bases from V and 7 from J, leaving 7 bases between them. From germline, CDR1 is GTSNPN and CDR2 SVGIG (reference sequence). The CDR3 length is 11 residues. The CDR3 is CAWRALNTIYF. The CDR3 nucleotides are TGTGCCTGGAGGGCGCTGAACACCATATATTTT. Drawing the rest from reference TRBV30 and TRBJ1-3, the complete variable domain is SQTIHQWPATLVQPVGSPLSLECTVEGTSNPNLYWYRQAAGRGLQLLFYSVGIGQISSEVPQNLSASRPQDRQFILSSKKLLLSDSGFYLCAWRALNTIYFGEGSWLTVV.

The gene calls are TRBV5-1 and TRBJ1-5; D remains ambiguous. Germline V gives CDR1 SGHRS, CDR2 YFSETQ. V gave up 1 base and J gave up 5 bases, with 7 bases separating them. CDR3 length: 13 residues. CDR3 DNA sequence: TGCGCCAGCAGCTTGTCCCGGGATCAGCCCCAGCATTTT. As protein: CASSLSRDQPQHF.

The genes are TRBV30 and TRBJ2-7; D remains unclear. From germline, CDR1 is GTSNPN and CDR2 SVGIG (reference sequence). The CDR3 runs 13 residues. V was cut by 0 bases and J by 5 bases, with 11 bases left in between. CDR3 nucleotides: TGTGCCTGGAGTGTAAGTCATCTGGACGAGCAGTACTTC. Translation gives CAWSVSHLDEQYF.

The chain couples TRBV2 to TRBJ1-2; tentatively, D is TRBD1 (6 bases). The CDR3 is made up of 13 amino acids. CDR1 is SNHLY, CDR2 FYNNEI, per germline. V was trimmed by 8 bases and J by 3 bases, leaving 13 bases between them. For the CDR3, the DNA is TGTGCCAGCCTGGGGGCAGTCGACTATGGCTACACCTTC. As protein: CASLGAVDYGYTF. Combining the CDR3 with reference TRBV2 and TRBJ1-2 gives the whole variable domain EPEVTQTPSHQVTQMGQEVILRCVPISNHLYFYWYRQILGQKVEFLVSFYNNEISEKSEIFDDQFSVERPDGSNFTLKIRSTKLEDSAMYFCASLGAVDYGYTFGSGTRLTVV.

The chain combines TRBV18 with TRBJ1-5; TRBD1 matches 7 bases. The CDR3 is 15 residues long. Looked up from germline, CDR1 is KGHSH and CDR2 is LQKENI. V lost 2 bases, J lost 4 bases, and 5 bases stayed unmatched. Here the CDR3 reads CASSPDDRVNQPQHF. CDR3 DNA: TGTGCCAGCTCACCAGACGACAGGGTTAATCAGCCCCAGCATTTT.

This clone is a singleton in its sample. The gene calls are TRBV27 and TRBJ2-6, with unresolved D. Germline V lookup: CDR1 MNHEY, CDR2 SMNVEV (reference sequence). Trimming took off 5 bases at V and 0 bases at J, with 14 bases between the two ends. The CDR3 length is 17 residues. The CDR3 protein is CASSRNSGGSGANVLTF. The DNA for the CDR3 is TGTGCCAGCAGTCGAAACTCGGGCGGCTCTGGGGCCAACGTCCTGACTTTC.

The V call is TRBV11-2, the J call TRBJ2-6; D call uncertain. Germline values: CDR1 SGHAT, CDR2 FQNNGV. CDR3 length: 15 residues. V shed 5 bases and J shed 0 bases, with 8 bases lying between them. The CDR3: CASSPRDSGANVLTF. The CDR3 bases are TGTGCCAGCAGCCCAAGAGACTCTGGGGCCAACGTCCTGACTTTC.

The chain uses TRBV18 and TRBJ1-2; D may be TRBD1 (5 bases). The CDR3 has 14 amino acids. Between the trimmed V and J ends, which lost 2 bases and 2 bases, there was a span of 9 bases. Germline lookup yields CDR1 KGHSH and CDR2 LQKENI. The CDR3 protein is CASSPNGGNYGYTF. As DNA, the CDR3 is TGTGCCAGCTCACCAAACGGGGGAAACTATGGCTACACCTTC.

This clone was observed a few times. The chain joins TRBV5-6 to TRBJ2-5; D remains ambiguous. Germline CDR1 SGHDT, CDR2 YYEEEE. The CDR3 length is 11 residues. The V end lost 4 bases, the J end lost 1 base, and 2 bases lay between the germline ends. This CDR3 is CASSLQETQYF. DNA for the CDR3: TGTGCCAGCAGCCTCCAAGAGACCCAGTACTTC.